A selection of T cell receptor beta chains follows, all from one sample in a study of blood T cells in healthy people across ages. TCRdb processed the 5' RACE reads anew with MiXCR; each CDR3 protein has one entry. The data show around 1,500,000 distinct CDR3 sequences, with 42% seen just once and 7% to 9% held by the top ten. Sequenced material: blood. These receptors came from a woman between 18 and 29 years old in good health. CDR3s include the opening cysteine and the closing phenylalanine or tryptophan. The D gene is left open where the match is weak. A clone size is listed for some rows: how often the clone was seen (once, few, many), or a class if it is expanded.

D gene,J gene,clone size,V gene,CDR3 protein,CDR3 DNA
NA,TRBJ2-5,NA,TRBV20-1,CSAREVAGHQETQYF,TGCAGTGCTAGAGAAGTGGCGGGACACCAAGAGACCCAGTACTTC
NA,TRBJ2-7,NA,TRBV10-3,CATAQGLAYEQYF,TGTGCCACCGCGCAGGGCCTCGCCTACGAGCAGTACTTC
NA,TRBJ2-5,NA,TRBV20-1,CSAASGRVETQYF,TGCAGTGCCGCGTCCGGGAGAGTGGAGACCCAGTACTTC
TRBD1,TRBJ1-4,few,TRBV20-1,CSARTGGGEKLFF,TGCAGTGCTAGAACAGGGGGCGGAGAAAAACTGTTTTTT
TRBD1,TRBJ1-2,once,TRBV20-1,CSTRGQGAPTYGYTF,TGCAGCACCCGGGGGCAGGGGGCTCCGACATATGGCTACACCTTC
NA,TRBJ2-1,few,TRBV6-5,CASSPGVGGNEQFF,TGTGCCAGCAGTCCTGGGGTTGGGGGTAATGAGCAGTTCTTC
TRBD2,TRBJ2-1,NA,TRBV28,CASSPLLAGGNGGEQFF,TGTGCCAGCAGTCCATTACTAGCGGGGGGGAATGGGGGTGAGCAGTTCTTC
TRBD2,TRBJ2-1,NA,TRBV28,CASSSPPTSGGTEQFF,TGTGCCAGCAGCTCCCCACCCACTAGCGGGGGAACTGAGCAGTTCTTC
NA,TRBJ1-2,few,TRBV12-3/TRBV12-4,CASSAPGIYGYTF,TGTGCCAGCAGTGCGCCAGGGATCTATGGCTACACCTTC
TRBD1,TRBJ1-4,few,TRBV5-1,CASSLAGQVNEKLFF,TGCGCCAGCAGCTTGGCCGGACAGGTTAATGAAAAACTGTTTTTT
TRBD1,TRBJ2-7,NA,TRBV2,CASSESGQGASYEQYF,TGTGCCAGCAGTGAAAGCGGGCAGGGGGCTTCCTACGAGCAGTACTTC
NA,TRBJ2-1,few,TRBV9,CASSVGYPTGFNEQFF,TGTGCCAGCAGCGTAGGATACCCGACTGGCTTCAATGAGCAGTTCTTC
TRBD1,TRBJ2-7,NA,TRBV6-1,CASSFSGQGVYEQYF,TGTGCCAGCAGTTTTTCGGGACAGGGGGTTTACGAGCAGTACTTC
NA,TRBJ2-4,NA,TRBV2,CASSEAGGSWDIQYF,TGTGCCAGCAGTGAAGCGGGGGGCTCTTGGGACATTCAGTACTTC
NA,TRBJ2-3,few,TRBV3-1,CASSQVYSGTAPRDTQYF,TGTGCCAGCAGCCAAGTCTACTCCGGGACTGCTCCTCGGGATACGCAGTATTTT
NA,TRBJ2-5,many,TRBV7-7,CASSTGSSYQETQYF,TGTGCTAGCAGCACCGGGTCATCGTACCAAGAGACCCAGTACTTC
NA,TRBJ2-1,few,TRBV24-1,CATSDSSGLGTYERSYNEQFF,TGTGCCACCAGTGATTCCTCAGGTTTAGGTACTTATGAGAGATCCTACAATGAGCAGTTCTTC
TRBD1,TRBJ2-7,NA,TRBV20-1,CSARGDRVMGEQYF,TGCAGTGCTAGGGGGGACAGGGTAATGGGCGAGCAGTACTTC
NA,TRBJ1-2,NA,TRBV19,CASSIAGVLYGYTF,TGTGCCAGTAGTATCGCAGGAGTACTCTATGGCTACACCTTC
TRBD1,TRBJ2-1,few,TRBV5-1,CASSLAGGGTSYNEQFF,TGCGCCAGCAGCTTGGCAGGGGGCGGGACCTCCTACAATGAGCAGTTCTTC
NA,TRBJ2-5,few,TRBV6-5,CASSYLQGSPPSQETQYF,TGTGCCAGCAGTTACCTTCAGGGGTCCCCTCCTTCACAAGAGACCCAGTACTTC
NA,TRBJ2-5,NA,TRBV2,CASSSGDSWETQYF,TGTGCCAGCAGTTCGGGGGACAGTTGGGAGACCCAGTACTTC